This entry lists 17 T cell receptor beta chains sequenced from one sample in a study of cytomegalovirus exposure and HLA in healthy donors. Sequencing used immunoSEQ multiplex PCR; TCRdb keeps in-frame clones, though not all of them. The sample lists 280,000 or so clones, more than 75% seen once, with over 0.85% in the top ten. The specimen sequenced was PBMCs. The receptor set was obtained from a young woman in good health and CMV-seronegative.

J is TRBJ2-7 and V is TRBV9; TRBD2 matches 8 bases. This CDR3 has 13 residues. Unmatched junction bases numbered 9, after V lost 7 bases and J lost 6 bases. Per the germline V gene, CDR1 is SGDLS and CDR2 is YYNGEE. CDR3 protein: CASGPGLGVEQYF. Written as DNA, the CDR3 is TGTGCCAGCGGACCGGGACTAGGCGTCGAGCAGTACTTC.

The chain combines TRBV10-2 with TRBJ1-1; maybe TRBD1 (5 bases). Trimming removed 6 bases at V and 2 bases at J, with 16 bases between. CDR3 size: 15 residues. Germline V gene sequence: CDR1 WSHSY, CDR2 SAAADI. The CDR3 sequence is CASRAGFQSNTEAFF. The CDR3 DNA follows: TGCGCCAGCAGAGCAGGGTTTCAATCCAACACTGAAGCTTTCTTT.

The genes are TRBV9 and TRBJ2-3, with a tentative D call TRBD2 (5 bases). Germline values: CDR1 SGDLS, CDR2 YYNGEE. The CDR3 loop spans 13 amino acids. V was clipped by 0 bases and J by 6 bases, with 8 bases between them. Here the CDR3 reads CASSVGLSDTQYF. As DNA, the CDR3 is TGTGCCAGCAGCGTAGGACTATCGGATACGCAGTATTTT.

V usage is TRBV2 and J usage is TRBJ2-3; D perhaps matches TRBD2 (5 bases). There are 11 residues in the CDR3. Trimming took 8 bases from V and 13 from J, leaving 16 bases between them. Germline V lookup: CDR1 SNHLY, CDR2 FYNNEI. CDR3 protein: CASAGEAQKYF. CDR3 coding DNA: TGTGCCAGCGCGGGCGAAGCGCAAAAGTATTTT.

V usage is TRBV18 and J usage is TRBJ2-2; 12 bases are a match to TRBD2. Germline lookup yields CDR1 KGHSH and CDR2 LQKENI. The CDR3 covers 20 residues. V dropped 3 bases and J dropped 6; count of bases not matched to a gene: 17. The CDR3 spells CASSPRVTSGRVEGAGELFF. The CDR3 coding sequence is TGTGCCAGCTCACCGAGAGTGACTAGCGGGAGAGTTGAAGGCGCCGGGGAGCTGTTTTTT.

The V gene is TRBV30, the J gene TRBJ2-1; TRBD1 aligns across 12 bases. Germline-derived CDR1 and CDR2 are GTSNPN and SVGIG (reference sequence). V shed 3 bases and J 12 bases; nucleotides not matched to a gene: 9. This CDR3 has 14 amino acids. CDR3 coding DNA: TGTGCCTGGAGAAGTCCCGGGACAGGGGGCGGGCAGTTCTTC. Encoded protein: CAWRSPGTGGGQFF.

CDR3 DNA sequence: TGTGCCAGCACCGAGGGGGGGCGCGCAGATACGCAGTATTTT. It specifies CASTEGGRADTQYF. The J gene is TRBJ2-3, the V gene TRBV27, with a tentative D call TRBD2 (7 bases). In germline, CDR1 is MNHEY, CDR2 SMNVEV (reference sequence). This CDR3 spans 14 amino acids. Between the trimmed V and J ends, which lost 7 bases and 4 bases, there was a span of 15 bases.

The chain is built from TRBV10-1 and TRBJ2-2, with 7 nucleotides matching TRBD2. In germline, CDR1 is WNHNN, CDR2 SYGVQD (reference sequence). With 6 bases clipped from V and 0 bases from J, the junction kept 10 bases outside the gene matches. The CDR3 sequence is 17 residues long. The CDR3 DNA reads TGCGCCAGCAGCCCCCGAGGTCGGGGGGCGAACACCGGGGAGCTGTTTTTT. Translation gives CASSPRGRGANTGELFF.

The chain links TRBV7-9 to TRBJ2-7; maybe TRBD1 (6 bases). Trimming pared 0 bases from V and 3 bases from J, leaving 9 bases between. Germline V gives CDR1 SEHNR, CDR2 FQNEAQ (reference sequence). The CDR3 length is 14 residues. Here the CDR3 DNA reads TGTGCCAGCAGCTTAGCTGGACAGATCTACGAGCAGTACTTC. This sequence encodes CASSLAGQIYEQYF.

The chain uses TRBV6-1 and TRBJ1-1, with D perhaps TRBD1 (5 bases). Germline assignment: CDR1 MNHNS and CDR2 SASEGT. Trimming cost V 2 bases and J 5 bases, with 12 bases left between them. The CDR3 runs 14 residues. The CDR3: CASSESGVWTEAFF. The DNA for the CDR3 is TGTGCCAGCAGTGAATCGGGGGTTTGGACTGAAGCTTTCTTT.

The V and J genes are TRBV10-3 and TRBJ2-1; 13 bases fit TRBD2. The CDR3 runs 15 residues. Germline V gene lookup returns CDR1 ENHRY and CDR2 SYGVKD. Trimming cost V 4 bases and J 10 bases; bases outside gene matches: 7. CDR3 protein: CAISGGLAGVSEQFF. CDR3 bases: TGTGCCATCAGTGGAGGACTAGCGGGAGTGTCGGAGCAGTTCTTC.

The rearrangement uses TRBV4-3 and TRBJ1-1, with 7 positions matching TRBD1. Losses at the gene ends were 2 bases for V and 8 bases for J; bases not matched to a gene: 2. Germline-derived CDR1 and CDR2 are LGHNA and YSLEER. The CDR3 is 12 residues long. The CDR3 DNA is TGCGCCAGCAGCCAACACAGGGGCGAAGCTTTCTTT. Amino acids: CASSQHRGEAFF.

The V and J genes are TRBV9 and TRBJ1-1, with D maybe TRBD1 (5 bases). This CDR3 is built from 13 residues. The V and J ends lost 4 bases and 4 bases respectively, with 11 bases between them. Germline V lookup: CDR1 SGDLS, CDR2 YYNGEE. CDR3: CASSSGMLTEAFF. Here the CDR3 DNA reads TGTGCCAGCAGCTCAGGGATGCTCACTGAAGCTTTCTTT.

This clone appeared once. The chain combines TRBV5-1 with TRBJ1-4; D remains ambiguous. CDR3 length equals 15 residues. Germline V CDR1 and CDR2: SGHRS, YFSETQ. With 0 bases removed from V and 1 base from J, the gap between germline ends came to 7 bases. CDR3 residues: CASSLAGGTNEKLFF. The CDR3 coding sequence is TGCGCCAGCAGCTTGGCGGGAGGAACTAATGAAAAACTGTTTTTT.

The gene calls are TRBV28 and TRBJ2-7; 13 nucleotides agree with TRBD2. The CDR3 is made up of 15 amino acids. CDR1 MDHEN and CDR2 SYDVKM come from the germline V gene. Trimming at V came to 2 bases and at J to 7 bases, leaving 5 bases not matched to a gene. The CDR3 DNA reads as TGTGCCAGCAGTTTAAGACTAGCGGGAGGAGATGAGCAGTACTTC. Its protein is CASSLRLAGGDEQYF.

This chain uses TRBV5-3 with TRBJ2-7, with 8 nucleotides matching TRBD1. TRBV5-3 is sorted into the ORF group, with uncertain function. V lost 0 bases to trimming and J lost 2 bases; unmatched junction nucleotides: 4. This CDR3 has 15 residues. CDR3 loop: CARSLGTGNTYEQYF. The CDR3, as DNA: TGTGCCAGAAGCTTGGGGACAGGGAACACCTACGAGCAGTACTTC.

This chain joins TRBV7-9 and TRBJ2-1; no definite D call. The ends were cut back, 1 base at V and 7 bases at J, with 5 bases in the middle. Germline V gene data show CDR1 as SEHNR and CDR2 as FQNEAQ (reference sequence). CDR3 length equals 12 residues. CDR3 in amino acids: CASSLDTNEQFF. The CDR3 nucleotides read TGTGCCAGCAGCTTAGATACTAATGAGCAGTTCTTC.